This entry lists 28 T cell receptor beta chains sequenced from one sample in a study of CD8 T cells in ankylosing spondylitis. TCRdb passed the 5' RACE reads through MiXCR, listing each CDR3 protein once. Of about 250,000 distinct CDR3 sequences detected, under 8.5% appear once; the ten largest clones hold roughly 5%. Sequencing used blood, either unsorted or a sorted T cell fraction (not recorded which). These receptor sequences come from a female donor with ankylosing spondylitis or in good health (not recorded which).

This rearrangement joins TRBV18 to TRBJ2-1, with D perhaps matching TRBD1 or TRBD2 (5 bases each). Germline V gene sequence: CDR1 KGHSH, CDR2 LQKENI. V was clipped by 4 bases and J by 5 bases, with 12 bases between them. This CDR3 has 14 amino acids. CDR3 amino acids: CASSRGVLDNEQFF. Written as DNA, the CDR3 is TGTGCCAGCTCACGAGGGGTTCTCGACAATGAGCAGTTCTTC.

This clonotype occurred many times. The rearrangement joins TRBV29-1 to TRBJ2-7, with 9 bases lining up with TRBD1. Per germline, CDR1 SQVTM and CDR2 ANQGSEA. The CDR3 contains 15 residues. Losses at the gene ends were 6 bases for V and 5 bases for J; bases not matched to a gene: 14. Written as DNA, the CDR3 is TGCAGCGTCGCCTCAAGGGGGACAGGGCCCAACGAGCAGTACTTC. As protein: CSVASRGTGPNEQYF.

This clonotype was seen at least ten times. The chain couples TRBV7-2 to TRBJ2-5; D might be TRBD1 (6 bases). V was shortened by 5 bases and J by 0 bases, with 10 bases between the two germline ends. The CDR3 totals 14 residues. Germline assignment: CDR1 SGHTA and CDR2 FQGNSA. CDR3 sequence reads: CASSMDRYQETQYF. The DNA of the CDR3 is TGTGCCAGCAGCATGGACAGATACCAAGAGACCCAGTACTTC.

This clonotype was recorded many times. The chain uses TRBV2 and TRBJ2-7, with a weak D call TRBD1 (5 bases). Trimming left V 3 bases short and J 6 bases short, with 15 bases between. Germline values: CDR1 SNHLY, CDR2 FYNNEI. The CDR3 length is 14 residues. CDR3 loop: CASSEGRAWGEQYF. The CDR3 DNA reads as TGTGCCAGCAGTGAGGGCAGGGCTTGGGGCGAGCAGTACTTC.

This clonotype was seen a few times. This chain links TRBV5-5 with TRBJ1-1; D is unclear. Germline V CDR1 and CDR2: SGHKS, YYEKEE (reference sequence). The CDR3 is made up of 16 amino acids. Trimming left V 4 bases short and J 5 bases short, with 21 bases between. CDR3 sequence reads: CASSLTSGVTWTEAFF. CDR3 in DNA: TGTGCCAGCAGCCTAACCTCCGGGGTAACGTGGACTGAAGCTTTCTTT.

This clonotype has at least ten counts. This chain links TRBV6-2 or TRBV6-3 with TRBJ2-7, with TRBD2 as a possible D gene (6 bases). The V gene lost 1 base and the J gene lost 6 bases, with 13 bases spanning the gap. The CDR3 extends over 14 amino acids. Germline-derived CDR1 and CDR2 are MNHEY and SVGEGT. The CDR3 spells CASSYYGTLIEQYF. CDR3 bases: TGTGCCAGCAGTTACTACGGGACTCTTATCGAGCAGTACTTC.

The chain is built from TRBV11-2 and TRBJ1-1; the match to TRBD1 covers 8 bases. Germline lookup yields CDR1 SGHAT and CDR2 FQNNGV. This CDR3 contains 17 residues. Unmatched junction bases numbered 16, after V lost 7 bases and J lost 3 bases. CDR3 region: CASNSRPLQGGYTEAFF. The DNA of the CDR3 is TGTGCCAGCAACTCCCGGCCACTACAGGGGGGATACACTGAAGCTTTCTTT.

This clonotype came up many times. The V call is TRBV12-3 or TRBV12-4, the J call TRBJ2-2, with D perhaps given as TRBD1 or TRBD2 (5 bases each). With 1 base removed from V and 3 bases from J, the gap between germline ends came to 12 bases. The CDR3 is made up of 16 amino acids. The CDR3 DNA sequence: TGTGCCAGCAGTTTAGGGGCCGGGGCGGACACCGGGGAGCTGTTTTTT. This codes for CASSLGAGADTGELFF.

This clonotype was seen many times. V gene TRBV20-1 combines with J gene TRBJ2-7; no reliable D call. The CDR3 is 13 amino acids. V lost 6 bases and J lost 4, with 16 bases in between. Per germline, CDR1 DFQATT and CDR2 SNEGSKA (reference sequence). The chain's CDR3 is CSAPSNGEYEQYF. Here the CDR3 DNA reads TGCAGTGCCCCGTCTAATGGGGAATACGAGCAGTACTTC.

This clonotype has ten or more counts. V is TRBV5-5 and J is TRBJ1-2; D gene uncertain. The V gene lost 4 bases and the J gene lost 4 bases, with 17 bases spanning the gap. Germline V gene lookup returns CDR1 SGHKS and CDR2 YYEKEE (reference sequence). The CDR3 loop spans 15 amino acids. The CDR3 loop is CASSQSRTLGYGYTF. The CDR3 DNA reads TGTGCCAGCAGCCAATCCCGGACCCTGGGCTATGGCTACACCTTC.

This clonotype was recorded at least ten times. J is TRBJ2-3 and V is TRBV20-1; D not certain. V lost 0 bases and J lost 0, with 13 bases in between. The CDR3 runs 16 residues. Germline CDR1 reads DFQATT; CDR2 reads SNEGSKA (reference sequence). The CDR3 DNA sequence: TGCAGTGCTAGAGATTCCGCCCTGGGTAGCACAGATACGCAGTATTTT. This sequence encodes CSARDSALGSTDTQYF.

This clonotype occurred a few times. The V and J genes are TRBV4-3 and TRBJ2-3; TRBD1 matches at 8 bases. From germline, CDR1 is LGHNA and CDR2 YSLEER. The V and J ends lost 1 base and 8 bases, in that order; junction bases with no gene match: 14. This CDR3 contains 17 residues. The CDR3 spells CASSQVAGTGGSGTQYF. The DNA for the CDR3 is TGCGCCAGCAGCCAAGTGGCTGGGACAGGTGGTTCGGGTACGCAGTATTTT.

This clonotype has a count of ten or more. The chain joins TRBV5-5 to TRBJ1-1, with D possibly TRBD1 on 5 matching bases. CDR3 length: 14 residues. V was pared by 3 bases and J by 5 bases, with 14 bases between. The V gene's germline CDR1 is SGHKS and CDR2 YYEKEE (reference sequence). In nucleotides, the CDR3 is TGTGCCAGCAGCTACTTTCAGAAGGGGACTGAAGCTTTCTTT. The encoded protein is CASSYFQKGTEAFF.

This clonotype was detected many times. This chain connects TRBV25-1 to TRBJ2-1; D is unresolved. Trimming took 8 bases from V and 5 from J, leaving 19 bases between them. The CDR3 covers 15 residues. The germline gives CDR1 MGHDK, CDR2 SYGVNS. The CDR3 loop is CASAPIGRTNNEQFF. The CDR3 region has the DNA TGTGCCAGCGCCCCTATTGGACGAACCAACAATGAGCAGTTCTTC.

This clonotype showed up many times. Here the CDR3 DNA reads TGTGCCAGCAGTTCTGTCCCCGAAGGGGCAGGAAAACTGTTTTTT. Amino acids: CASSSVPEGAGKLFF. The gene calls are TRBV12-3 or TRBV12-4 and TRBJ1-4, with D perhaps matching TRBD1 (5 bases). Trimming removed 4 bases at V and 10 bases at J, with 19 bases between. There are 15 residues in the CDR3.

In its sample, this clonotype was seen a few times. The J gene is TRBJ1-5, the V gene TRBV7-2; 8 positions match TRBD1. CDR3 size: 14 residues. The germline V gene encodes CDR1 SGHTA and CDR2 FQGNSA. The V gene end was trimmed by 5 bases and the J gene end by 5 bases; junction bases not matched to a gene: 5. DNA for the CDR3: TGTGCCAGCAGCCCCGGACAGGGTCATCAGCCCCAGCATTTT. As protein: CASSPGQGHQPQHF.

Ten or more counts support this clonotype. The V gene is TRBV7-3, the J gene TRBJ2-1; 11 bases align to TRBD2. Germline V lookup: CDR1 SGHTA, CDR2 FQGTGA. The CDR3 is 13 residues long. The V gene end was trimmed by 4 bases and the J gene end by 9 bases; junction bases not matched to a gene: 2. As DNA, the CDR3 is TGTGCCAGCAGCTCCCTAGCGGGAGGTGAGCAGTTCTTC. This sequence encodes CASSSLAGGEQFF. Full variable domain (missing parts from reference TRBV7-3 and TRBJ2-1): GAGVSQTPSNKVTEKGKYVELRCDPISGHTALYWYRQSLGQGPEFLIYFQGTGAADDSGLPNDRFFAVRPEGSVSTLKIQRTERGDSAVYLCASSSLAGGEQFFGPGTRLTVL.

This clonotype was recorded at least ten times. The CDR3, as DNA: TGTGCCAGCAGTACGAGGACCGGGACCAAAGGGCCCCAGCATTTT. Encoded protein: CASSTRTGTKGPQHF. The rearrangement uses TRBV2 and TRBJ1-5; tentative D call: TRBD1 (5 bases). V lost 5 bases, J lost 9 bases, and 20 bases lay in between. Germline V gene sequence: CDR1 SNHLY, CDR2 FYNNEI. The CDR3 runs to 15 residues.

Many counts were recorded for this clonotype. The V gene is TRBV28, the J gene TRBJ2-1; perhaps D is TRBD1 or TRBD2 (5 bases each). The V gene's germline CDR1 is MDHEN and CDR2 SYDVKM. The CDR3 length is 15 residues. V was trimmed by 6 bases and J by 0 bases, leaving 12 bases between them. The CDR3 sequence: CASSYGASSYNEQFF. CDR3 DNA sequence: TGTGCCAGCAGCTACGGGGCGAGCTCCTACAATGAGCAGTTCTTC.

This clonotype appeared many times. The chain joins TRBV12-3 or TRBV12-4 to TRBJ2-1, with 8 bases aligning to TRBD2. Losses at the gene ends were 6 bases for V and 4 bases for J; bases not matched to a gene: 14. This CDR3 spans 17 amino acids. For the CDR3, the DNA is TGTGCCAGCAGCTACCCCCCTAGCGGGCGGGTTTACAATGAGCAGTTCTTC. This gives the protein CASSYPPSGRVYNEQFF.

The table lists this clonotype with a few counts. The chain has TRBV7-2 and TRBJ1-1, with 8 bases aligning to TRBD1. The CDR3 extends over 15 amino acids. Germline loops: CDR1 SGHTA, CDR2 FQGNSA. V trimming: 5 bases; J trimming: 5 bases; junction bases outside the gene matches: 10. The DNA of the CDR3 is TGTGCCAGCAGCACTACCGGACAGGGAAGGACTGAAGCTTTCTTT. This gives the protein CASSTTGQGRTEAFF.

This clonotype appeared a few times. This chain joins TRBV28 and TRBJ2-1; possible D gene TRBD2, 6 bases. CDR1 is MDHEN, CDR2 SYDVKM, per germline. The CDR3 runs 13 residues. V was cut by 3 bases and J by 7 bases, with 10 bases left in between. CDR3 region: CASSFLAGNEQFF. CDR3 nucleotides: TGTGCCAGCAGTTTCCTGGCGGGGAATGAGCAGTTCTTC.

At least ten counts were recorded for this clonotype. This chain uses TRBV10-3 with TRBJ1-1; D is undetermined. The CDR3 has 13 amino acids. Germline V CDR1 and CDR2: ENHRY, SYGVKD. Trimming cost V 7 bases and J 5 bases, with 14 bases left between them. Here the CDR3 reads CAITSKSRTEAFF. CDR3 DNA: TGTGCCATCACCTCTAAAAGTAGAACTGAAGCTTTCTTT.

About this clonotype: Just one base apart from a much larger clone, this may be a read error. This chain joins TRBV6-5 and TRBJ2-7; D perhaps matches TRBD1 (5 bases). V was clipped by 5 bases and J by 3 bases, with 17 bases between them. Germline V gene lookup returns CDR1 MNHEY and CDR2 SVGAGI. This CDR3 is built from 15 residues. DNA for the CDR3: TGTGCCAGCAGTCACCGACGCCGAAGGGGCTACGAGCAGTACTTC. This sequence encodes CASSHRRRRGYEQYF.

A remark on this clonotype: The junction departs from the called germline gene at one end, perhaps through a read error. This sequence joins TRBV9 and TRBJ2-5; 7 bases line up with TRBD1. Germline CDR1 reads SGDLS; CDR2 reads YYNGEE. The CDR3 has 15 residues. The DNA for the CDR3 is TGTGTCAGCACCGTCTTGGGACAGCCCTCGGAGACCCAGTACTTC. Translating gives CVSTVLGQPSETQYF.

There are a few counts of this clonotype. A much larger clonotype is one base distant, so this may be a read error. This sequence joins TRBV5-1 and TRBJ1-1; 9 bases are shared with TRBD1. The CDR3 runs 16 residues. Per germline, CDR1 SGHRS and CDR2 YFSETQ. The ends lost 0 bases at V and 0 bases at J; junction bases unmatched: 3. The CDR3 sequence: CASSLGTGVMNTEAFF. The CDR3 region has the DNA TGCGCCAGCAGCTTGGGGACAGGGGTAATGAACACTGAAGCTTTCTTT.

This clonotype has ten or more counts. The rearrangement uses TRBV29-1 and TRBJ1-5; TRBD1 is a possible D gene (5 bases). CDR1 and CDR2 from the germline V gene are SQVTM and ANQGSEA. The V gene lost 4 bases and the J gene lost 7 bases, with 23 bases spanning the gap. The CDR3 is 16 residues long. The CDR3 is CSVGGLRDPEGQPQHF. CDR3 in DNA: TGCAGCGTTGGGGGCCTCCGGGACCCTGAGGGGCAGCCCCAGCATTTT.

There are a few counts of this clonotype. CDR3 residues: CASSPPRGAKLLGNEQFF. The DNA of the CDR3 is TGTGCCAGCAGCCCTCCGAGAGGGGCCAAATTACTTGGCAATGAGCAGTTCTTC. The chain uses TRBV11-1 and TRBJ2-1; perhaps D is TRBD1 or TRBD2 (5 bases each). V lost 5 bases and J lost 6, with 26 bases in between. In germline, CDR1 is SGHAT, CDR2 FQDESV (reference sequence). The CDR3 has 18 amino acids.